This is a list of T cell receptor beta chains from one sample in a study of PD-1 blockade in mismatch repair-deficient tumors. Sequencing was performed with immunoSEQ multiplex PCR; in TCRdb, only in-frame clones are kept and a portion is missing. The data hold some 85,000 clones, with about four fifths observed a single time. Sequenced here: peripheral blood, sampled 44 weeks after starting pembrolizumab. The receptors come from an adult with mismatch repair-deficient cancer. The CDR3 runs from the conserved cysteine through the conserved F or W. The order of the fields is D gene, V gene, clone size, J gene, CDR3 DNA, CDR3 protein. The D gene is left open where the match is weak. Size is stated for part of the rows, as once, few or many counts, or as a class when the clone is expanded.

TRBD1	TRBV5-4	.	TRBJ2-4	TGTGCCAGCAGAAGCCAACAGGGGGCGCGTGACATTCAGTACTTC	CASRSQQGARDIQYF
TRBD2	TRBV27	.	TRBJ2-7	TGTGCCAGCAGATTAGGTAGCGGGAGTTCCTACGAGCAGTACTTC	CASRLGSGSSYEQYF
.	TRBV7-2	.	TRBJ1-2	TGTGCCAGCAGCCCGGCGGGGGGGCGCGTCTATGGCTACACCTTC	CASSPAGGRVYGYTF
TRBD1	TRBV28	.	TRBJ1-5	TGTGCCAGCACTAAACAGGGGGCTCGGCAGCCCCAGCATTTT	CASTKQGARQPQHF
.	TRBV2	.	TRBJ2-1	TGTGCCAGCAGTGAAGGGTGGGACAATGAGCAGTTCTTC	CASSEGWDNEQFF
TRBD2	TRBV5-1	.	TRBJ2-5	TGCGCCACCAGCGTCCAGGGACTAGACAAAGAGACCCAGTACTTC	CATSVQGLDKETQYF
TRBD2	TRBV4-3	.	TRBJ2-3	TGCGCCAGCAGCCAAGAACTAGCGGGGCGATTTCCCGCAGATACGCAGTATTTT	CASSQELAGRFPADTQYF
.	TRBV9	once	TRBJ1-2	TGTGCCAGCAGCCCAGTAGAGCTGCGGCCCTCTGGCTACACCTTC	CASSPVELRPSGYTF
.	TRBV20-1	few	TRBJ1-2	TGCAGTGCTAGAGAGTATGGGTACACCTTC	CSAREYGYTF
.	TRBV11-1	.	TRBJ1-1	TGTGCCAGCAGCGCCAAGCGACAGTATAACCCCTTGAACACTGAAGCTTTCTTT	CASSAKRQYNPLNTEAFF
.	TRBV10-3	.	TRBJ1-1	TGTGCCATCAGTAGGGGTAGTTTGCACACTGAAGCTTTCTTT	CAISRGSLHTEAFF
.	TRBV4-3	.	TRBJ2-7	TGCGCCAGCAGCCAAGACTCCGGGACAGAGCAGTACTTC	CASSQDSGTEQYF
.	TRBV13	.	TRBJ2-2	TGTGCCAGCAGCTTAAGTCGTAGGCAGGGTGGTGCCGGGGAGCTGTTTTTT	CASSLSRRQGGAGELFF
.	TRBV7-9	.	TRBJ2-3	TGTGCCAGCAGCTCCCCCCCCCGCGGCAGCACAGATACGCAGTATTTT	CASSSPPRGSTDTQYF
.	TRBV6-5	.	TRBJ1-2	TGTGCCAGCAGTTACGATCGAAAAAGCTATGGCTACACCTTC	CASSYDRKSYGYTF